The present TCR beta chain was sequenced within a study of a mutant IDH1 vaccine in newly diagnosed glioma. Concerning this clone: What it binds is unknown.

The CDR3 spans 13 residues. In germline, CDR1 is SNHLY, CDR2 FYNNEI. V was cut by 3 bases and J by 5 bases, with 8 bases left in between. Time point: week 23, last vaccination. In every dose of vaccine, 300 ug of mutant IDH1 20-mer peptide was given alongside topical imiquimod. Profiling relied on immunoSEQ multiplex PCR, and the TCRdb table lists in-frame clones only, not all of them. Here the sample spans approximately 79,000 clones, approximately 85% being singletons. The chain employs TRBV2 and TRBJ1-5; D ambiguous. The clonotype comes from a woman aged 50 to 65 with glioma. The specimen was PBMCs, collected from a glioma patient whose treatment included an IDH1 peptide vaccine. CDR3 sequence: CASSEGGYQPQHF. The CDR3 nucleotides read TGTGCCAGCAGTGAGGGAGGTTATCAGCCCCAGCATTTT.